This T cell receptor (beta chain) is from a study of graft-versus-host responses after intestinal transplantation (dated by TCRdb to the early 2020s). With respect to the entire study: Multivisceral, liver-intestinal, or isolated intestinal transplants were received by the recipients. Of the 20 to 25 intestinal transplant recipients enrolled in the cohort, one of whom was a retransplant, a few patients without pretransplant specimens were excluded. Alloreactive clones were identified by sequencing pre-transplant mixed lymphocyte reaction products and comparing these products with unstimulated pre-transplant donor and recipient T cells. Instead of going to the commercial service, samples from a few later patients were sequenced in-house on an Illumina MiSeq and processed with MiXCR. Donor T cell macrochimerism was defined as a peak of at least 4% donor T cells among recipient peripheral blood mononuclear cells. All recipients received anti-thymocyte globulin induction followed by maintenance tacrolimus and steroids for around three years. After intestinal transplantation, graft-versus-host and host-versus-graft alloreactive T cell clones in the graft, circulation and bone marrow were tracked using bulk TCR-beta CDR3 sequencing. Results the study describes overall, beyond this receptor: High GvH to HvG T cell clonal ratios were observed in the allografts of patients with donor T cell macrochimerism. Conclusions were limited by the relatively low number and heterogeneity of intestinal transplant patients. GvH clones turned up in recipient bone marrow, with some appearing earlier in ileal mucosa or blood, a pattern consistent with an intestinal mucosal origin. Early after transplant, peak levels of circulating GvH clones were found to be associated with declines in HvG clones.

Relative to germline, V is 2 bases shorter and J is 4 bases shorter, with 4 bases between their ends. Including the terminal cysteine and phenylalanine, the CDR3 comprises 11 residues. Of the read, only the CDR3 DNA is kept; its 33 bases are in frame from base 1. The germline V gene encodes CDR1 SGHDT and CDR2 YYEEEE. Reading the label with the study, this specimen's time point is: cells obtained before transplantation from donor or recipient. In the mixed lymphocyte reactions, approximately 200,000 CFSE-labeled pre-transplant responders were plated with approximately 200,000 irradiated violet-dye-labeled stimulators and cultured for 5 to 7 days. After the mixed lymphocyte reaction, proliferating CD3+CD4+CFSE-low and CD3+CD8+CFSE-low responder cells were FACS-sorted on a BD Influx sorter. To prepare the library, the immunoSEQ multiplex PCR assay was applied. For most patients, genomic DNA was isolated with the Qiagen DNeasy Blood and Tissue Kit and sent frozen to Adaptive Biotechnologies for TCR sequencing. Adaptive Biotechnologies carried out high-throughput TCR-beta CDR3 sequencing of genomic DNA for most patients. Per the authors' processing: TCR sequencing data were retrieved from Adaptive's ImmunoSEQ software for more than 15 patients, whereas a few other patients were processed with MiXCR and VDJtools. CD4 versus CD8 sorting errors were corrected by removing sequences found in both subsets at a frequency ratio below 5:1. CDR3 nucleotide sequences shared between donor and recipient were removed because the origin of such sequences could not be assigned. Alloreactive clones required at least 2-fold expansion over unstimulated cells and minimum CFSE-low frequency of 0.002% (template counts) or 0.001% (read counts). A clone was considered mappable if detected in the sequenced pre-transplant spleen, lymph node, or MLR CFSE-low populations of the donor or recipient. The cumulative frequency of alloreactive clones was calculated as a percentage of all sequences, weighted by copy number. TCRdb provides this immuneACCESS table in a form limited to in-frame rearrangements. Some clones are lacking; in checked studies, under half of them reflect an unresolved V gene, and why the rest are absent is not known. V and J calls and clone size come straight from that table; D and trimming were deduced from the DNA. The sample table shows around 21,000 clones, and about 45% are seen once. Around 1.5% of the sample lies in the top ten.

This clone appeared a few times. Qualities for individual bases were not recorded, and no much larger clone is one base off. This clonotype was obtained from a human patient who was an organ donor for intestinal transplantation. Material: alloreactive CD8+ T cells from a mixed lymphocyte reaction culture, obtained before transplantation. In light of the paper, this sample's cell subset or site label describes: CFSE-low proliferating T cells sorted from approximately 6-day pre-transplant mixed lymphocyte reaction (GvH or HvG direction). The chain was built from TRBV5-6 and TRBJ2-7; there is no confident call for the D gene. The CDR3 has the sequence CASSFGYEQYF. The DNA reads TGTGCCAGCAGCTTTGGGTACGAGCAGTACTTC.